This TCR beta chain was captured by sequencing in a study of cytomegalovirus exposure and HLA in healthy donors. Study-level findings and limits: In a later analysis, compared with equally common non-associated chains, HLA-associated beta chains were more expanded. Cytomegalovirus-associated status was assigned to more than 150 TCR beta chains. Per a prior analysis, the majority of TCR beta V segments were productive roughly 87% or roughly 30% of the time. In vitro experiments confirmed that a few CMV-associated chains were specific for CMV antigens.

Points on this clone: What it binds is unknown.

This PCR relied on a set of 60 Vbeta primers and 13 Jbeta primers. Data came from immunoSEQ multiplex PCR; TCRdb stores just in-frame clones and leaves some out. The table has over 80,000 clones, about four fifths seen once. Material for sequencing was PBMCs. This receptor was identified in a female donor in good health and CMV-seropositive.

The CDR3 DNA sequence: TGTGCCAGCAGTCCCGTGGCTGGGCCCCAGCATTTT. Protein: CASSPVAGPQHF. The chain recombines TRBV28 with TRBJ1-5; no reliable D call. Per germline, CDR1 MDHEN and CDR2 SYDVKM. The CDR3 is made up of 12 amino acids. V lost 5 bases, J lost 9 bases, and 11 bases lay in between.